Shown below are 6 T cell receptor beta chains from a single sample sequenced in a study of post-analysis software for immune sequencing data. Study-level results: In patients, TRBV5-6, TRBV5-1 and TRBV20-1 belonged to five or six TRBV segments found more frequently than in controls.

No antigen has been identified for these receptors. Unique-molecular-identifier-tagged TCR beta cDNA libraries were used. TCRdb analysed the PCR reads with MiXCR anew, one entry per CDR3 protein. The sample lists a few hundred thousand distinct CDR3 sequences, approximately 34% seen once, with less than 6% in the top ten. The sample comprised blood. These receptors came from a girl aged 5-17 years with multiple sclerosis.

This clonotype has at least ten counts. The chain carries TRBV15 and TRBJ1-5, with D possibly being TRBD1 (6 bases). The V gene's germline CDR1 is LNHNV and CDR2 YYDKDF (reference sequence). The CDR3 has 16 amino acids. V was shortened by 1 base and J by 2 bases, with 12 bases between the two germline ends. CDR3 coding DNA: TGTGCCACCAGCAGAGGGAGGGGGATGGGCAATCAGCCCCAGCATTTT. Its translation: CATSRGRGMGNQPQHF.

This clonotype was recorded many times. The rearrangement uses TRBV20-1 and TRBJ1-4, with D possibly being TRBD1 (5 bases). V lost 2 bases, J lost 2 bases, and 9 bases lay in between. Germline V CDR1 and CDR2: DFQATT, SNEGSKA (reference sequence). This CDR3 contains 14 residues. The CDR3 sequence is CSARFQGTNEKLFF. The CDR3 DNA follows: TGCAGTGCTAGATTCCAGGGTACTAATGAAAAACTGTTTTTT.

As regards this clonotype: One end of the junction is discordant with germline, which a read error may explain. The chain joins TRBV29-1 to TRBJ1-2, with a weak D call TRBD1 (6 bases). This CDR3 comprises 12 residues. In germline, CDR1 is SQVTM, CDR2 ANQGSEA. The CDR3 bases are TGCAGCGGGTGGGGACAAGGTCATGGCTGCACCTTC. Amino acid sequence: CSGWGQGHGCTF.

This clonotype has at least ten counts. The CDR3 nucleotides read TGCAGTGCTAGAGCTGGGACTGCAATCGGGGAGCAGTACTTC. This sequence encodes CSARAGTAIGEQYF. This chain joins TRBV20-1 and TRBJ2-5; weak D call: TRBD2 (6 bases). CDR3 length: 14 residues. Deletions cut 1 base from V and 11 bases from J, with 20 bases between. Germline CDR1 DFQATT, CDR2 SNEGSKA (reference sequence).

CDR3 in amino acids: CSVGRDRGSDYGYTF. The CDR3 nucleotides are TGCAGCGTTGGTCGGGACAGGGGTTCGGACTATGGCTACACCTTC. The chain recombines TRBV29-1 with TRBJ1-2, with 10 bases lining up with TRBD1. The V gene's germline CDR1 is SQVTM and CDR2 ANQGSEA. V lost 4 bases, J lost 3 bases, and 8 bases stayed unmatched. The CDR3 consists of 15 residues.

This clonotype showed up just a few times. The J gene is TRBJ1-2, the V gene TRBV2, with TRBD1 as a possible D gene (6 bases). The CDR3 has 12 amino acids. The germline V gene has CDR1 SNHLY and CDR2 FYNNEI. Trimming cost V 6 bases and J 3 bases, with 8 bases left between them. The CDR3 nucleotides are TGTGCCAGCAGGGACAGTTACTATGGCTACACCTTC. Translation gives CASRDSYYGYTF. Filled out from reference TRBV2 and TRBJ1-2, the complete variable domain reads EPEVTQTPSHQVTQMGQEVILRCVPISNHLYFYWYRQILGQKVEFLVSFYNNEISEKSEIFDDQFSVERPDGSNFTLKIRSTKLEDSAMYFCASRDSYYGYTFGSGTRLTVV.